The present T cell receptor (beta chain) was sequenced within a study of blood T cell repertoires in COVID-19 (dated by TCRdb to 2018 to 2020). Looking at the study overall: Collaborator samples came from the United States, Italy and Spain and covered acute and convalescent phases of COVID-19. The prospective study material was composed of cDNA or gDNA derived from T cells, B-cell-depleted T cells, or PBMCs. Subjects who had been exposed to COVID-19, were actively infected with it, or had recovered from it provided the deeply sampled blood TCRbeta repertoires that made up the dataset. The repertoires were released in a freely available public database intended as a resource for research on the immune response to SARS-CoV-2. The samples were drawn from two sources: the first 160 participants of the ongoing ImmuneRACE study, and 1,000 to 1,500 subjects contributed by 6 global collaborators. The sample metadata nearly always contained a de-identified subject ID, COVID-19 status, age in years and sex. Where HLA class I and class II types were available, the types were taken from metadata supplied by the sample provider, not from assay-based typing.

For CDR1 and CDR2, the germline V gene lists MDHEN and SYDVKM. The CDR3 starts with the cysteine, ends with the phenylalanine, and has 11 residues. Only CDR3 DNA remains: 33 bases, in frame from the first base. At the junction V is shortened by 7 bases and J by 13 bases, with 16 bases in between. The full study reports these points: How much clinical and demographic metadata was included differed by source and by participant, and the metadata was provided uncurated.

As for this clone: Its antigen is still unknown. No base-level quality is on record; no much larger clone is a single base apart.

TCRbeta CDR3 regions were amplified from genomic DNA using the immunoSEQ Assay, a bias-controlled multiplex PCR. On the authors' methods: Within the assay, amplification of reference gene primers was used to estimate how many nucleated cells each sample contained. To quantify the absolute abundance of each unique TCRbeta CDR3 rearrangement, sequence reads were collapsed and filtered. For each sample, productive Simpson clonality was calculated as the square root of Simpson's diversity index over productive rearrangements. TCRdb's version of the immuneACCESS table is confined to in-frame rearrangements and falls short of the full clone set. An unresolved V gene accounts for under half of the shortfall where checked; the remainder is of unknown origin. The V and J calls and clone size were taken over from that table, and D and trimming were inferred from the DNA. The sample profile shows approximately 180,000 clones; 70% to 90% of them were found once. The top ten constitute over 2.5% of the sample.

The collaborating institutions used their own protocols to collect whole blood in K2EDTA tubes. For TCRbeta analysis, collaborators shipped samples as frozen whole blood, isolated PBMCs, or DNA extracted from either of those sample types. The material sequenced was peripheral blood. This receptor was obtained from a man between 60 and 75 years old with acute or convalescent COVID-19. The chain employs TRBV28 and TRBJ1-2; a tentative D call is TRBD1 (6 bases match). The encoded CDR3 is CASTLGQTITF. In nucleotides, the sequence is TGTGCCAGCACCCTAGGACAGACCATCACCTTC.